The rows below give T cell receptor beta chains drawn from one sample of a study of T cell responses to AZD1222 COVID-19 vaccine. Clones were sequenced by immunoSEQ multiplex PCR, and TCRdb holds only the in-frame ones, with some missing. The sample has more than 80,000 clones; around 88% are singletons. This material consisted of peripheral blood, taken on day 0 of MenACWY control vaccination. These receptors originate from an adult in good health. Both conserved end residues are part of each CDR3. Each record gives: clone size, J gene, CDR3 length, D gene, V gene, CDR3 DNA, CDR3 protein. A D gene is named only where the DNA matches it firmly. Only part of the rows carry a size: once, few, many, or a class if the clone is expanded.

. | TRBJ1-2 | 15 | . | TRBV19 | TGTGCCAGTAGTCTCTACGGAGCGGTTGGCTATGGCTACACCTTC | CASSLYGAVGYGYTF
few | TRBJ1-1 | 15 | TRBD1 | TRBV6-1 | TGTGCCAGCAGTGATAACAGGGGGGTAGGCACTGAAGCTTTCTTT | CASSDNRGVGTEAFF
. | TRBJ1-5 | 14 | . | TRBV19 | TGTGCCAGTAGTCCTGGCGGGGGGGATCAGCCCCAGCATTTT | CASSPGGGDQPQHF
. | TRBJ1-5 | 15 | TRBD1 | TRBV6-5 | TGTGCCAGCAGACGCACAGGGGTTAGCAATCAGCCCCAGCATTTT | CASRRTGVSNQPQHF
. | TRBJ1-2 | 13 | . | TRBV28 | TGTGCCAGCAGTTCCCAGGACGGCTATGGCTACACCTTC | CASSSQDGYGYTF
once | TRBJ2-6 | 14 | . | TRBV30 | TGTGCCTGGAGAGGCAGCTCTGGGGCCAACGTCCTGACTTTC | CAWRGSSGANVLTF
. | TRBJ1-1 | 12 | . | TRBV9 | TGTGCCAGCAGCGTAGTCGAGGCTGGAGCTTTCTTT | CASSVVEAGAFF
few | TRBJ1-2 | 14 | TRBD1 | TRBV6-4 | TGTGCCAGCAGTGCCGGGACAGGGGGCTTTGGCTACACCTTC | CASSAGTGGFGYTF
. | TRBJ1-6 | 17 | . | TRBV4-1 | TGCGCCAGCAGCCAAGATCCGGGAGCAACTTTTAATTCACCCCTCCACTTT | CASSQDPGATFNSPLHF
. | TRBJ1-4 | 15 | . | TRBV4-2 | TGTGCCAGCAGCCCCCAGACAGGCCCAAATGAAAAACTGTTTTTT | CASSPQTGPNEKLFF
. | TRBJ2-3 | 14 | . | TRBV6-5 | TGTGCCAGCGGAGGCGGGGGCAGCACAGATACGCAGTATTTT | CASGGGGSTDTQYF
. | TRBJ2-1 | 15 | . | TRBV5-1 | TGCGCCAGCAGCTTGCGGCTAGCTTCCTACAATGAGCAGTTCTTC | CASSLRLASYNEQFF
. | TRBJ2-4 | 17 | . | TRBV7-8 | TGTGCCAGCACCTCACTAAGGGGGGAACTAGCCAAAAACATTCAGTACTTC | CASTSLRGELAKNIQYF
. | TRBJ1-1 | 14 | . | TRBV5-6 | TGTGCCAGCAGGGGGGACTTAGGGAACACTGAAGCTTTCTTT | CASRGDLGNTEAFF
. | TRBJ1-1 | 12 | . | TRBV9 | TGTGCCAGCAGCGTAGAGAAGGGAGAAGCTTTCTTT | CASSVEKGEAFF
. | TRBJ2-1 | 15 | . | TRBV28 | TGTGCCAGCAGTTTATATGCATCGGGGGGCGGTGAGCAGTTCTTC | CASSLYASGGGEQFF
. | TRBJ2-3 | 15 | . | TRBV9 | TGTGCCAGCAGCGGAGAGGGAGATAGCACAGATACGCAGTATTTT | CASSGEGDSTDTQYF
. | TRBJ2-7 | 12 | TRBD1 | TRBV7-2 | TGTGCCAGCAGCTCCGACAGGGGTTGGCAGTACTTC | CASSSDRGWQYF
. | TRBJ1-2 | 16 | . | TRBV19 | TGTGCCAGTAGTATAGATGTGAGGGGCAGGGGCTATGGCTACACCTTC | CASSIDVRGRGYGYTF
. | TRBJ1-5 | 14 | . | TRBV7-2 | TGTGCCAGCAGCAAGGGGAACAGCAATCAGCCCCAGCATTTT | CASSKGNSNQPQHF
. | TRBJ2-7 | 15 | . | TRBV21-1 | TGTGCCAGCAGCACTACGGACAACACCTCCTACGAGCAGTACTTC | CASSTTDNTSYEQYF
. | TRBJ2-5 | 15 | TRBD1 | TRBV30 | TGTGCCTGGAGTGTACCGGGACAGGGTTTGGAGACCCAGTACTTC | CAWSVPGQGLETQYF
. | TRBJ2-6 | 16 | . | TRBV4-2 | TGTGCCAGCAGCCAAGGGACAGACTCTGGGGCCAACGTCCTGACTTTC | CASSQGTDSGANVLTF
. | TRBJ1-6 | 15 | . | TRBV10-3 | TGTGCCATCAGTGAGTCGATTGGAGACAATTCACCCCTCCACTTT | CAISESIGDNSPLHF
. | TRBJ2-1 | 15 | . | TRBV7-2 | TGTGCCAGCAGCTTAGACGCCCTCTCCTACAATGAGCAGTTCTTC | CASSLDALSYNEQFF
. | TRBJ2-1 | 14 | . | TRBV13 | TGTGCCAGCAGCCCCCAAATAACGCACAATGAGCAGTTCTTC | CASSPQITHNEQFF
. | TRBJ1-4 | 16 | TRBD1 | TRBV28 | TGTGCCAGCAGTCCCACCGGGACAGGGGGCGATGAAAAACTGTTTTTT | CASSPTGTGGDEKLFF
. | TRBJ1-1 | 15 | . | TRBV4-2 | TGTGCCAGCAGCCAAGGGTACACCGCGGGCACTGAAGCTTTCTTT | CASSQGYTAGTEAFF
once | TRBJ2-5 | 14 | . | TRBV19 | TGTGCCAGTAGTATTGGTAACAGAAAAGAGACCCAGTACTTC | CASSIGNRKETQYF
. | TRBJ2-2 | 16 | . | TRBV28 | TGTGCCTCTCAAGAACCACACGGCAGGGACACCGGGGAGCTGTTTTTT | CASQEPHGRDTGELFF
. | TRBJ2-7 | 16 | TRBD2 | TRBV7-8 | TGTGCCAGCAGCTTATCCCCCTCTAGCGGGGAGTACGAGCAGTACTTC | CASSLSPSSGEYEQYF
. | TRBJ2-3 | 18 | . | TRBV19 | TGTGCCAGTAGCTGGCAGGGGGGGATTCGTTCTTTTCCCGGTACGCAGTATTTT | CASSWQGGIRSFPGTQYF
. | TRBJ1-5 | 19 | TRBD1 | TRBV5-1 | TGCGCCAGCATCCATTCCGGGACAGGGGCTTTTGATGGCAATCAGCCCCAGCATTTT | CASIHSGTGAFDGNQPQHF
. | TRBJ1-2 | 15 | . | TRBV6-6 | TGTGCCAGCAGTTTCGGACAGTCCCCTAACTATGGCTACACCTTC | CASSFGQSPNYGYTF
. | TRBJ2-7 | 11 | . | TRBV30 | TGTGCCTGGGGGTACGACAGAATTCAGTACTTC | CAWGYDRIQYF
. | TRBJ1-1 | 14 | . | TRBV7-2 | TGTGCCAGCAGCTTAGCTGGGGCTGGCACTGAAGCTTTCTTT | CASSLAGAGTEAFF
. | TRBJ1-2 | 16 | TRBD1 | TRBV5-4 | TGTGCCAGCAGCCGGGGGACAGGGGAGACTAACTATGGCTACACCTTC | CASSRGTGETNYGYTF
. | TRBJ2-2 | 14 | . | TRBV28 | TGTGCCAGCAGTTTATACAGAGCCACCGGGGAGCTGTTTTTT | CASSLYRATGELFF
. | TRBJ2-1 | 18 | TRBD2 | TRBV11-2 | TGTGCCAGCAGCTCACTCCGACTAGCGGGACCCTCCTACAATGAGCAGTTCTTC | CASSSLRLAGPSYNEQFF
. | TRBJ1-5 | 15 | TRBD1 | TRBV19 | TGTGCCAGTAGCCCCGCAGGGGGGGGCGATCAGCCCCAGCATTTT | CASSPAGGGDQPQHF
. | TRBJ1-3 | 13 | . | TRBV6-1 | TGTGCCAGCAGTGAACCAGGGGTGGACACCATATATTTT | CASSEPGVDTIYF
. | TRBJ2-7 | 16 | TRBD1 | TRBV5-1 | TGCGCCAGCAGCCCGCTCCGGGACAGGAATATCTACGAGCAGTACTTC | CASSPLRDRNIYEQYF
once | TRBJ2-7 | 16 | . | TRBV9 | TGTGCCAGCAGCGTCTATTCGGGACGGGAATTCTACGAGCAGTACTTC | CASSVYSGREFYEQYF
. | TRBJ2-4 | 14 | . | TRBV5-4 | TGTGCCAGCAGCTTGGCCATGTCCAAAAACATTCAGTACTTC | CASSLAMSKNIQYF
. | TRBJ2-6 | 16 | . | TRBV19 | TGTGCCAGTAAAAGATATACCGATTCTGGGGCCAACGTCCTGACTTTC | CASKRYTDSGANVLTF
. | TRBJ1-5 | 15 | . | TRBV6-2/TRBV6-3 | TGTGCCAGCAGTTACCTTACATCAAGCAATCAGCCCCAGCATTTT | CASSYLTSSNQPQHF
. | TRBJ1-5 | 14 | . | TRBV7-9 | TGTGCCAGCAGCTGGGAGGGAAGCAATCAGCCCCAGCATTTT | CASSWEGSNQPQHF
once | TRBJ1-4 | 14 | . | TRBV19 | TGTGCCAGTAGTCACCGGGACCCGGGAGAAAAACTGTTTTTT | CASSHRDPGEKLFF
. | TRBJ1-1 | 14 | . | TRBV9 | TGTGCCAGCAGCGCCCGCACAGGGCCCACTGAAGCTTTCTTT | CASSARTGPTEAFF
few | TRBJ1-2 | 14 | TRBD1 | TRBV18 | TGTGCCAGCTCACCAATGGACAGGGCGGAAGGCTACACCTTC | CASSPMDRAEGYTF
. | TRBJ1-4 | 16 | . | TRBV9 | TGTGCCAGCAGCGTAGGAATTCAGTCAACTAATGAAAAACTGTTTTTT | CASSVGIQSTNEKLFF
once | TRBJ1-2 | 14 | . | TRBV5-5 | TGTGCCAGCAGCTTCCCGGGGGGGATAACCGGCTACACCTTC | CASSFPGGITGYTF
. | TRBJ2-5 | 14 | TRBD1 | TRBV5-1 | TGCGCCAGCAGCCCCGGGACAGGGATAGAGACCCAGTACTTC | CASSPGTGIETQYF
. | TRBJ1-5 | 18 | TRBD1 | TRBV28 | TGTGCCAGCAGTTTCACTTTCCGGGGGGTTGGGACAGATCAGCCCCAGCATTTT | CASSFTFRGVGTDQPQHF
. | TRBJ2-1 | 15 | TRBD2 | TRBV7-2 | TGTGCCAGCAGCTTTGGACTAGCGTCTTACAATGAGCAGTTCTTC | CASSFGLASYNEQFF
. | TRBJ1-1 | 14 | TRBD1 | TRBV15 | TGTGCCACCAGCACTGACAGGGGAATGACTGAAGCTTTCTTT | CATSTDRGMTEAFF
. | TRBJ1-1 | 14 | TRBD1 | TRBV11-3 | TGTGCCAGCAGCCTGGGGACAGTGAACACTGAAGCTTTCTTT | CASSLGTVNTEAFF
. | TRBJ2-7 | 14 | . | TRBV13 | TGTGCCAGCAGCCACTACGGCTACTCCTACGAGCAGTACTTC | CASSHYGYSYEQYF
. | TRBJ2-3 | 14 | . | TRBV6-6 | TGTGCCAGCAGAGGTTACCTCAGCACAGATACGCAGTATTTT | CASRGYLSTDTQYF